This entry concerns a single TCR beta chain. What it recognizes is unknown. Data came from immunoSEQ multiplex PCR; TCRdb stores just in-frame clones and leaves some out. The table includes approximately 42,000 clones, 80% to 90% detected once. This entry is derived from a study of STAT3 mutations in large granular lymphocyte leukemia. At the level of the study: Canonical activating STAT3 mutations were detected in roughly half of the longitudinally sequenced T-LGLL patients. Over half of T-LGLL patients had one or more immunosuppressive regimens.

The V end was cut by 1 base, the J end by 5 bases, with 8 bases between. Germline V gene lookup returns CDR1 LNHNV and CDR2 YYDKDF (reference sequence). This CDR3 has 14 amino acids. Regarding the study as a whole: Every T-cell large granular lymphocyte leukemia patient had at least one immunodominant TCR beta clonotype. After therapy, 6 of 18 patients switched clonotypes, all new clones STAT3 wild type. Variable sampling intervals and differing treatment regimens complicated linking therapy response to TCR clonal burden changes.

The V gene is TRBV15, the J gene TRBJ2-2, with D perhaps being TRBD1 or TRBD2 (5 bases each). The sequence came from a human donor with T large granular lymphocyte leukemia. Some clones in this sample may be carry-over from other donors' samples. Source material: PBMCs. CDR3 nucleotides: TGTGCCACCAGCAGAGTCGGGACGACCGGGGAGCTGTTTTTT. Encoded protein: CATSRVGTTGELFF.